Listed here are 25 T cell receptor beta chains from one sample, sequenced in a study of OX40 agonist ivuxolimab in advanced cancers. Profiling relied on immunoSEQ multiplex PCR, and the TCRdb table lists in-frame clones only, not all of them. The sample lists 91,000 or so clones, less than 95% occurring once. This specimen was CD4+ or CD8+ T cells sorted from blood, taken in a trial of the OX40 agonist ivuxolimab. Receptors originate from an adult with an advanced solid tumor such as melanoma, head and neck, liver or kidney cancer.

V and J are TRBV6-4 and TRBJ2-2; TRBD2 matches 8 bases. The CDR3 spans 14 residues. CDR1 and CDR2 (germline): MRHNA, SNTAGT. J was trimmed by 4 bases and V by 6 bases; bases with no gene match: 4. The CDR3 coding sequence is TGTGCCAGCAGACTAGCGGCTTTCACCGGGGAGCTGTTTTTT. Its protein product is CASRLAAFTGELFF.

CDR3 sequence: CASKQMGLIYGYTF. For the CDR3, the DNA is TGTGCCAGCAAACAAATGGGGCTGATTTATGGCTACACCTTC. The genes are TRBV7-2 and TRBJ1-2; possibly TRBD1 for D (5 bases). CDR3 length: 14 residues. Germline V gene lookup returns CDR1 SGHTA and CDR2 FQGNSA. V lost 7 bases and J 5 bases, leaving 17 bases between the germline ends. The full variable domain, in which reference TRBV7-2 and TRBJ1-2 provide the parts outside the CDR3, is GAGVSQSPSNKVTEKGKDVELRCDPISGHTALYWYRQSLGQGLEFLIYFQGNSAPDKSGLPSDRFSAERTGGSVSTLTIQRTQQEDSAVYLCASKQMGLIYGYTFGSGTRLTVV.

The gene calls are TRBV7-3 and TRBJ2-1; TRBD2 agrees at 11 bases. Per germline, CDR1 SGHTA and CDR2 FQGTGA. The CDR3 runs 15 residues. V lost 4 bases to trimming and J lost 5 bases; unmatched junction nucleotides: 4. The CDR3 reads CASSSGLAVDNEQFF. For the CDR3, the DNA is TGTGCCAGCAGCTCGGGACTAGCGGTAGACAATGAGCAGTTCTTC.

The chain is built from TRBV5-6 and TRBJ1-1; D not certain. Germline V gene data show CDR1 as SGHDT and CDR2 as YYEEEE. Trimming shortened V by 0 bases and J by 6 bases, and 9 bases separated the two germline ends. The CDR3 extends over 13 amino acids. The CDR3 is CASSLALAAEAFF. CDR3 nucleotides: TGTGCCAGCAGCTTGGCCTTAGCAGCTGAAGCTTTCTTT.

The chain recombines TRBV7-9 with TRBJ2-5, with 10 bases matching TRBD1. The V gene end was trimmed by 1 base and the J gene end by 4 bases; junction bases not matched to a gene: 12. CDR1 and CDR2 from the germline V gene are SEHNR and FQNEAQ (reference sequence). The CDR3 loop spans 18 amino acids. The CDR3 coding sequence is TGTGCCAGCAGCTTAGAACCCCGGGACAGGGGCTTTGGAGAGACCCAGTACTTC. Translated: CASSLEPRDRGFGETQYF.

The chain carries TRBV19 and TRBJ2-1; 13 nucleotides align to TRBD2. Germline CDR1 reads LNHDA; CDR2 reads SQIVND (reference sequence). The ends lost 5 bases at V and 4 bases at J; junction bases unmatched: 2. The CDR3 is made up of 15 amino acids. The CDR3 DNA reads as TGTGCCAGTAGTCCGACTAGCGGGGGGTACAATGAGCAGTTCTTC. It specifies CASSPTSGGYNEQFF.

This rearrangement joins TRBV4-2 to TRBJ1-2, with D possibly TRBD1 on 6 matching bases. Trimming left V 1 base short and J 8 bases short, with 14 bases between. This CDR3 is 14 amino acids long. The germline V gene has CDR1 LGHNA and CDR2 YNFKEQ. The CDR3 coding sequence is TGTGCCAGCAGCCAAGTGGCGGGGGCGCGGGGCTACACCTTC. Its protein is CASSQVAGARGYTF.

This clone was observed a handful of times. This chain uses TRBV9 with TRBJ2-7; D is uncertain. Deletions cut 1 base from V and 0 bases from J, with 8 bases between. The CDR3 length is 14 residues. Germline values: CDR1 SGDLS, CDR2 YYNGEE. The CDR3 loop reads CASSVTALSYEQYF. For the CDR3, the DNA is TGTGCCAGCAGCGTAACAGCCCTCTCCTACGAGCAGTACTTC.

The chain is built from TRBV7-2 and TRBJ2-1, with TRBD2 matching 11 bases. CDR3 length equals 17 residues. The V and J ends lost 2 bases and 8 bases, in that order; junction bases with no gene match: 11. Looked up from germline, CDR1 is SGHTA and CDR2 is FQGNSA. The CDR3 here is CASSLRSSSGGTYEQFF. The CDR3 region has the DNA TGTGCCAGCAGCTTAAGGTCCTCTAGCGGGGGGACCTATGAGCAGTTCTTC. Drawing the rest from reference TRBV7-2 and TRBJ2-1, the complete variable domain is GAGVSQSPSNKVTEKGKDVELRCDPISGHTALYWYRQSLGQGLEFLIYFQGNSAPDKSGLPSDRFSAERTGGSVSTLTIQRTQQEDSAVYLCASSLRSSSGGTYEQFFGPGTRLTVL.

CDR3 region: CASSTSYEQYF. DNA for the CDR3: TGTGCCAGCAGCACTAGCTACGAGCAGTACTTC. V usage is TRBV11-2 and J usage is TRBJ2-7, with D tentatively TRBD2 (5 bases). The CDR3 extends over 11 amino acids. Trimming took off 5 bases at V and 3 bases at J, with 5 bases between the two ends. The V gene's germline CDR1 is SGHAT and CDR2 FQNNGV.

The V gene is TRBV28, the J gene TRBJ1-5; a possible D gene is TRBD1 (6 bases). CDR3 length: 16 residues. The germline V gene has CDR1 MDHEN and CDR2 SYDVKM. V was cut by 6 bases and J by 2 bases, with 17 bases left in between. Written as DNA, the CDR3 is TGTGCCAGCAGATCATCTGGGGGGCCCGGCAATCAGCCCCAGCATTTT. Its protein is CASRSSGGPGNQPQHF. Full variable domain (rest looked up from reference TRBV28 and TRBJ1-5): DVKVTQSSRYLVKRTGEKVFLECVQDMDHENMFWYRQDPGLGLRLIYFSYDVKMKEKGDIPEGYSVSREKKERFSLILESASTNQTSMYLCASRSSGGPGNQPQHFGDGTRLSIL.

There are a few counts of this clone. The gene calls are TRBV10-3 and TRBJ2-5; possibly TRBD1 or TRBD2 for D (5 bases each). Per germline, CDR1 ENHRY and CDR2 SYGVKD. The ends were cut back, 4 bases at V and 4 bases at J, with 34 bases in the middle. The CDR3 consists of 21 residues. DNA of the CDR3: TGTGCCATCAGTGTTTGGGGTGGTTGGGACCGTTCGTCATCAGGATCAGAGACCCAGTACTTC. It yields the protein CAISVWGGWDRSSSGSETQYF.

This clone has a handful of counts. V is TRBV18 and J is TRBJ1-5; D is ambiguous. V gave up 2 bases and J gave up 6 bases, with 8 bases separating them. Germline V CDR1 and CDR2: KGHSH, LQKENI. CDR3 length equals 13 residues. CDR3 region: CASSPSGSQPQHF. The CDR3 bases are TGTGCCAGCTCACCATCGGGTTCTCAGCCCCAGCATTTT.

The gene calls are TRBV27 and TRBJ1-1; a weak D match, TRBD1 (5 bases). V lost 8 bases, J lost 2 bases, and 15 bases lay in between. CDR1 is MNHEY, CDR2 SMNVEV, per germline (reference sequence). CDR3 length equals 14 residues. CDR3 amino acids: CASLGGVLNTEAFF. The CDR3 DNA sequence: TGTGCCAGCCTCGGAGGGGTCCTTAACACTGAAGCTTTCTTT.

CDR3 amino acids: CASRLGTVGTGELFF. The CDR3 DNA sequence: TGTGCCAGCAGGCTTGGGACAGTAGGCACCGGGGAGCTGTTTTTT. This sequence joins TRBV5-4 and TRBJ2-2; 7 positions agree with TRBD1. V lost 5 bases, J lost 4 bases, and 8 bases stayed unmatched. The V gene's germline CDR1 is SGHNT and CDR2 YYREEE (reference sequence). The CDR3 loop spans 15 amino acids.

In its sample, this clone was seen once. This CDR3 reads CASSDRASGSHIQYF. CDR3 DNA: TGTGCCAGCAGTGATAGGGCTAGCGGGAGCCACATTCAGTACTTC. V is TRBV2 and J is TRBJ2-4, with 10 bases that match TRBD2. The germline V gene encodes CDR1 SNHLY and CDR2 FYNNEI. After removal of 3 bases from V and 8 bases from J, the junction contained 7 bases not matched to a gene. The CDR3 spans 15 residues.

Only one count was recorded for this clone. The V and J genes are TRBV7-4 and TRBJ1-6; 8 bases match TRBD1. Trimming removed 1 base from V and 8 bases from J; junction bases left unmatched: 16. Germline values: CDR1 SGHVT, CDR2 SQSDAQ. The CDR3 runs 19 residues. CDR3 residues: CASSLEGQGHAGPYSPLHF. CDR3 bases: TGTGCCAGCAGCTTAGAAGGACAGGGCCACGCCGGCCCTTATTCACCCCTCCACTTT.

The rearrangement links TRBV9 to TRBJ2-1; 7 nucleotides match TRBD1. With V trimmed by 6 bases and J by 5 bases, 17 bases remained unmatched. Germline lookup yields CDR1 SGDLS and CDR2 YYNGEE. This CDR3 contains 17 residues. The CDR3 nucleotides read TGTGCCAGCAACGATAACTACCGGGACAGACTAAACAATGAGCAGTTCTTC. Translated: CASNDNYRDRLNNEQFF.

This chain links TRBV7-6 with TRBJ1-3, with 7 bases identical to TRBD1. V shed 5 bases and J 10 bases; nucleotides not matched to a gene: 26. The CDR3 sequence is 19 residues long. Germline V gives CDR1 SGHVS, CDR2 FNYEAQ. The CDR3 coding sequence is TGTGCCAGCAGCCCAAATCCCACGACAGGGACCAAATTTTTGGGGACCATATATTTT. Translated, it gives CASSPNPTTGTKFLGTIYF.

The rearrangement joins TRBV4-2 to TRBJ2-7, with TRBD2 matching 7 bases. From germline, CDR1 is LGHNA and CDR2 YNFKEQ. With V trimmed by 2 bases and J by 2 bases, 9 bases remained unmatched. The CDR3 is made up of 16 amino acids. CDR3 DNA: TGTGCCAGCAGCCAACGATGGGGGGAGGGTACCTACGAGCAGTACTTC. Protein: CASSQRWGEGTYEQYF.

The chain employs TRBV7-2 and TRBJ1-5, with D possibly being TRBD1 (5 bases). The CDR3 has 14 residues. Per the germline V gene, CDR1 is SGHTA and CDR2 is FQGNSA. V was cut by 2 bases and J by 6 bases, with 11 bases left in between. CDR3: CASSLLRGLQPQHF. CDR3 DNA sequence: TGTGCCAGCAGCTTACTAAGGGGTCTTCAGCCCCAGCATTTT.

V and J are TRBV10-1 and TRBJ2-7; unclear D gene. V lost 0 bases and J lost 3, with 9 bases in between. The germline gives CDR1 WNHNN, CDR2 SYGVQD (reference sequence). This CDR3 region has 14 residues. The CDR3: CASSESRQDYEQYF. In DNA form, the CDR3 reads TGCGCCAGCAGTGAGTCGCGGCAGGACTACGAGCAGTACTTC.

The CDR3 coding sequence is TGTGCCAGCAAGACAAAGTTCACCGGGGAGCTGTTTTTT. It encodes CASKTKFTGELFF. The chain has TRBV6-5 and TRBJ2-2; D unresolved. Trimming cost V 7 bases and J 4 bases, with 10 bases left between them. The CDR3 loop spans 13 amino acids. In germline, CDR1 is MNHEY, CDR2 SVGAGI.

The chain is built from TRBV28 and TRBJ2-6; D might be TRBD2 (5 bases). Trimming took off 6 bases at V and 1 base at J, with 10 bases between the two ends. The V gene's germline CDR1 is MDHEN and CDR2 SYDVKM. The CDR3 contains 15 residues. The CDR3 nucleotides read TGTGCCAGCAGCAAGTCGGGGTCTGGGGCCAACGTCCTGACTTTC. Translating it yields CASSKSGSGANVLTF.

V and J are TRBV5-4 and TRBJ2-3; D not resolved. This CDR3 spans 14 amino acids. The germline V and J ends were trimmed by 1 base and 0 bases, with 6 bases remaining between them. Germline CDR1 and CDR2: SGHNT and YYREEE (reference sequence). The CDR3: CASSLSGSTDTQYF. CDR3 DNA sequence: TGTGCCAGCAGCTTGTCGGGTAGCACAGATACGCAGTATTTT.